A single sample is the source of the 5 T cell receptor beta chains below, sequenced in a study of CD4 and CD8 cells across lung adenocarcinoma regions. Using its own MiXCR run on the PCR reads, TCRdb lists one record per CDR3 protein. The data contain about 6,500 distinct CDR3 sequences, about 52% of them seen just once; the ten biggest clones take up about 20%. The source material was CD8+ T cells from the center of a lung tumor. Every receptor here comes from a female donor with lung adenocarcinoma. The CD4 and CD8 labels of this study may be unreliable.

The J gene is TRBJ1-1, the V gene TRBV6-1; D is possibly TRBD1 (5 bases). CDR3 size: 13 residues. The V gene's germline CDR1 is MNHNS and CDR2 SASEGT. The V and J ends lost 4 bases and 0 bases respectively, with 6 bases between them. The CDR3 coding sequence is TGTGCCAGCAGTGGACAGATGAACACTGAAGCTTTCTTT. Translating gives CASSGQMNTEAFF.

This clonotype appeared many times. The chain uses TRBV6-1 and TRBJ2-7; 11 positions agree with TRBD1. Germline CDR1 reads MNHNS; CDR2 reads SASEGT. The CDR3 consists of 14 residues. The V gene end was trimmed by 6 bases and the J gene end by 3 bases; junction bases not matched to a gene: 4. For the CDR3, the DNA is TGTGCCAGCAGGACGGGACAGGGGGGCTACGAGCAGTACTTC. As protein: CASRTGQGGYEQYF.

The J gene is TRBJ2-4, the V gene TRBV6-1; D may match TRBD1 or TRBD2 (5 bases each). The ends were cut back, 8 bases at V and 13 bases at J, with 27 bases in the middle. Germline loops: CDR1 MNHNS, CDR2 SASEGT. CDR3 length: 15 residues. Here the CDR3 DNA reads TGTGCCAGCGGCTCGGGGTTCCGGGCAGGGAACACGCAGTACTTC. The encoded protein is CASGSGFRAGNTQYF.

This clonotype is deemed medium-sized. The genes are TRBV5-1 and TRBJ2-1; D possibly corresponds to TRBD1 (5 bases). V was trimmed by 3 bases and J by 5 bases, leaving 9 bases between them. Germline V gene sequence: CDR1 SGHRS, CDR2 YFSETQ. The CDR3 contains 13 residues. In DNA, the CDR3 is TGCGCCAGCAGCTGGACACAGCACAATGAGCAGTTCTTC. It specifies CASSWTQHNEQFF.

This clonotype was counted many times. The chain has TRBV6-5 and TRBJ2-7, with D tentatively TRBD1 or TRBD2 (5 bases each). This CDR3 has 12 amino acids. The ends were cut back, 10 bases at V and 6 bases at J, with 16 bases in the middle. Germline CDR1 is MNHEY and CDR2 is SVGAGI. CDR3 nucleotide sequence: TGTGCCACCCTTACTCACGGGACCGAGCAGTACTTC. This translates into CATLTHGTEQYF.